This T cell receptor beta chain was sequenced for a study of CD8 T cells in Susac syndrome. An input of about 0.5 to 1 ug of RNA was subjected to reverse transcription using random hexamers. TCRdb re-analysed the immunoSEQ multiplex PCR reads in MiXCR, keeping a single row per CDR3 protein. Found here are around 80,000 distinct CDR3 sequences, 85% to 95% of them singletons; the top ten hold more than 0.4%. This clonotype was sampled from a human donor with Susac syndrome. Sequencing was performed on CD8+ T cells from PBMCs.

This CDR3 is CASSQGGLAYEQYF. The CDR3 coding sequence is TGTGCCAGCAGTCAAGGGGGACTAGCCTACGAGCAGTACTTC. The rearrangement joins TRBV6-5 to TRBJ2-7; 8 bases align to TRBD2. This CDR3 contains 14 residues. J gave up 2 bases and V 5 bases, and 5 bases lay outside the gene matches. CDR1 is MNHEY and CDR2 is SVGAGI in the germline V gene.